The next 2 T cell receptor beta chains were all read from a single sample in a study of shared clonotypes between healthy human individuals. Produced via immunoSEQ multiplex PCR; TCRdb's table is partial and in-frame only. This table holds 300,000 to 400,000 clones, 74% found once. The source material was memory CD4+ T cells sorted from blood. Subset meaning: CD45RA-negative fraction. The origin of the receptors is a man aged 30 to 45 in good health.

This chain connects TRBV9 to TRBJ2-1; tentative D call: TRBD2 (6 bases). Germline CDR1 reads SGDLS; CDR2 reads YYNGEE. The germline V and J ends were trimmed by 3 bases and 10 bases, with 11 bases remaining between them. CDR3 length: 12 amino acids. The CDR3 sequence: CASSGRLGEQFF. The CDR3 bases are TGTGCCAGCAGCGGACGACTAGGCGAGCAGTTCTTC.

The V gene is TRBV5-1, the J gene TRBJ2-2; TRBD1 might be the D (6 bases). Between the trimmed V and J ends, which lost 4 bases and 1 base, there was a span of 11 bases. CDR1 and CDR2 from the germline V gene are SGHRS and YFSETQ. The CDR3 runs 15 residues. CDR3: CASSPRTENTGELFF. CDR3 in DNA: TGCGCCAGCAGCCCTCGGACAGAGAACACCGGGGAGCTGTTTTTT.